The next 17 T cell receptor beta chains were all read from a single sample in a study of radiotherapy plus CTLA-4 blockade in lung cancer. Measured with immunoSEQ multiplex PCR; TCRdb has only the in-frame clones, and not every one. This table holds 30,000 to 45,000 clones, over 65% found once. Sequencing was performed on peripheral blood, taken from a patient treated with radiotherapy plus ipilimumab. The source of these receptors is a human donor with non-small cell lung cancer who had stable disease on radiotherapy plus ipilimumab.

The chain carries TRBV19 and TRBJ1-6; unclear D gene. The germline V gene has CDR1 LNHDA and CDR2 SQIVND (reference sequence). The CDR3 covers 16 residues. V was pared by 9 bases and J by 1 base, with 16 bases between. The CDR3 sequence: CASRFGRESYNSPLHF. Written as DNA, the CDR3 is TGTGCCAGCCGGTTTGGAAGGGAATCCTATAATTCACCCCTCCACTTT.

By proportion, this clone is medium-sized. This chain joins TRBV6-5 and TRBJ1-6, with D perhaps TRBD1 (6 bases). V was shortened by 6 bases and J by 4 bases, with 13 bases between the two germline ends. The CDR3 loop spans 15 amino acids. CDR1 MNHEY and CDR2 SVGAGI come from the germline V gene. CDR3 sequence (DNA): TGTGCCAGCAGACCTGACACAGGGTATAATTCACCCCTCCACTTT. Translation: CASRPDTGYNSPLHF.

The J gene is TRBJ1-2, the V gene TRBV5-1, with 8 bases identical to TRBD1. J gave up 1 base and V 4 bases, and 3 bases lay outside the gene matches. Germline V gives CDR1 SGHRS, CDR2 YFSETQ. The CDR3 has 14 residues. CDR3 loop: CASSPGQGNYGYTF. The CDR3 nucleotides are TGCGCCAGCAGCCCCGGACAGGGTAACTATGGCTACACCTTC.

Only a few counts were recorded for this clone. The rearrangement links TRBV27 to TRBJ2-2; D may be TRBD2 (6 bases). V lost 5 bases, J lost 6 bases, and 16 bases lay in between. The CDR3 is 15 residues long. Germline V gene lookup returns CDR1 MNHEY and CDR2 SMNVEV (reference sequence). CDR3: CASSPQVGGAGELFF. DNA of the CDR3: TGTGCCAGCAGTCCGCAGGTGGGGGGAGCCGGGGAGCTGTTTTTT.

This clone has more than one count but fewer than ten. V usage is TRBV28 and J usage is TRBJ2-7; 8 nucleotides agree with TRBD1. The junction had 6 bases not matched to a gene; V was cut back by 2 bases and J by 3 bases. CDR1 and CDR2 (germline): MDHEN, SYDVKM. There are 15 residues in the CDR3. The CDR3 reads CASSLNMDRDYEQYV. CDR3 in DNA: TGTGCCAGCAGTTTAAATATGGACAGGGACTACGAGCAGTACGTC.

V is TRBV18 and J is TRBJ1-2; no clear D gene. The CDR3 runs to 15 residues. The V end lost 7 bases, the J end lost 6 bases, and 21 bases lay between the germline ends. CDR1 and CDR2 from the germline V gene are KGHSH and LQKENI. The CDR3 DNA reads as TGTGCCAGCTTCCCTAGGCAGAACGCCGGGCATGGCTACACCTTC. Translation: CASFPRQNAGHGYTF.

The J gene is TRBJ1-2, the V gene TRBV5-1; D perhaps matches TRBD1 (6 bases). V was clipped by 4 bases and J by 5 bases, with 12 bases between them. This CDR3 has 13 residues. CDR1 and CDR2 (germline): SGHRS, YFSETQ. The CDR3, as DNA: TGCGCCAGCAGCCCTCCAAGGGGGTATGGCTACACCTTC. Amino acid sequence: CASSPPRGYGYTF.

The chain joins TRBV7-3 to TRBJ2-2; D unresolved. Germline-derived CDR1 and CDR2 are SGHTA and FQGTGA. The CDR3 consists of 16 residues. Trimming stripped 1 base from V and 0 bases from J, with 9 bases between. Here the CDR3 reads CASSLNGLANTGELFF. CDR3 nucleotides: TGTGCCAGCAGCTTAAACGGGCTCGCGAACACCGGGGAGCTGTTTTTT.

The genes are TRBV5-5 and TRBJ1-5; 8 bases are a match to TRBD1. The CDR3 totals 15 residues. Per the germline V gene, CDR1 is SGHKS and CDR2 is YYEKEE (reference sequence). V shed 2 bases and J 1 base; nucleotides not matched to a gene: 2. In nucleotides, the CDR3 is TGTGCCAGCAGCTTCACAGGGGGGAGCAATCAGCCCCAGCATTTT. Translated, it gives CASSFTGGSNQPQHF. Full variable domain (remainder filled in from reference TRBV5-5 and TRBJ1-5): DAGVTQSPTHLIKTRGQQVTLRCSPISGHKSVSWYQQVLGQGPQFIFQYYEKEERGRGNFPDRFSARQFPNYSSELNVNALLLGDSALYLCASSFTGGSNQPQHFGDGTRLSIL.

The genes are TRBV5-1 and TRBJ1-1, with D uncertain. Trimming took off 0 bases at V and 1 base at J, with 10 bases between the two ends. CDR3 size: 15 residues. Germline loops: CDR1 SGHRS, CDR2 YFSETQ. CDR3 nucleotides: TGCGCCAGCAGCTTGGTAGGACCGCCGAACACTGAAGCTTTCTTT. As protein: CASSLVGPPNTEAFF.

The chain combines TRBV27 with TRBJ2-7; D remains unclear. The V end was cut by 4 bases, the J end by 5 bases, with 15 bases between. Germline V gene lookup returns CDR1 MNHEY and CDR2 SMNVEV (reference sequence). The CDR3 runs to 14 residues. Here the CDR3 DNA reads TGTGCCAGCAGTTCCGCTCGCGGAAGCAACGAGCAGTACGTC. Translated, it gives CASSSARGSNEQYV.

This sequence joins TRBV11-2 and TRBJ2-7; D unresolved. Germline loops: CDR1 SGHAT, CDR2 FQNNGV. The ends were cut back, 0 bases at V and 6 bases at J, with 9 bases in the middle. This CDR3 region has 13 residues. CDR3 amino acids: CASSLEGWGEQYF. The CDR3 DNA follows: TGTGCCAGCAGCTTAGAAGGATGGGGCGAGCAGTACTTC.

The rearrangement uses TRBV5-6 and TRBJ2-7; perhaps TRBD2 as D (5 bases). The CDR3 consists of 12 residues. Per germline, CDR1 SGHDT and CDR2 YYEEEE. V gave up 4 bases and J gave up 3 bases, with 8 bases separating them. The CDR3 nucleotides read TGTGCCAGCAGCCGGACTGACTACGAGCAGTACTTC. Amino acid sequence: CASSRTDYEQYF.

The rearrangement uses TRBV6-1 and TRBJ1-3, with TRBD1 as a possible D gene (6 bases). CDR1 is MNHNS and CDR2 is SASEGT in the germline V gene. With 4 bases removed from V and 0 bases from J, the gap between germline ends came to 10 bases. The CDR3 runs to 15 residues. In nucleotides, the CDR3 is TGTGCCAGCAGTGGGACAGCCAACTCTGGAAACACCATATATTTT. The encoded protein is CASSGTANSGNTIYF.

The rearrangement uses TRBV6-4 and TRBJ1-2, with TRBD1 matching over 7 bases. The V gene end was trimmed by 5 bases and the J gene end by 6 bases; junction bases not matched to a gene: 15. This CDR3 contains 16 residues. Germline CDR1 and CDR2: MRHNA and SNTAGT. The CDR3 here is CASSPQGGGASNGYTF. In nucleotides, the CDR3 is TGTGCCAGCAGTCCCCAGGGGGGGGGCGCTTCCAATGGCTACACCTTC.

The gene calls are TRBV19 and TRBJ1-3, with D perhaps TRBD1 (5 bases). The germline V gene has CDR1 LNHDA and CDR2 SQIVND (reference sequence). The CDR3 has 17 amino acids. V lost 4 bases, J lost 0 bases, and 16 bases lay in between. CDR3 DNA: TGTGCCAGTAGTAAACACAGGAGCCAGCGCTCTGGAAACACCATATATTTT. This encodes CASSKHRSQRSGNTIYF.

J is TRBJ2-1 and V is TRBV6-4; TRBD2 aligns across 10 bases. The V and J ends lost 3 bases and 9 bases, in that order; junction bases with no gene match: 5. CDR1 is MRHNA, CDR2 SNTAGT, per germline. CDR3 length: 14 amino acids. This chain's CDR3 is CASSDSGGPGEQFF. The DNA for the CDR3 is TGTGCCAGCAGTGATAGCGGGGGGCCCGGTGAGCAGTTCTTC.